The 28 T cell receptor beta chains below come from one sample, sequenced in a study of blood T cell repertoires in COVID-19. TCRdb keeps only in-frame clones here, not all; method: immunoSEQ multiplex PCR. The data contain tens of thousands of clones, roughly 80% of them singletons. The sample taken for sequencing was peripheral blood. The receptors come from a man older than 75 with acute or convalescent COVID-19.

The chain recombines TRBV4-1 with TRBJ2-3, with a tentative D call TRBD2 (6 bases). Germline V gene lookup returns CDR1 MGHRA and CDR2 YSYEKL. This CDR3 contains 16 residues. V was shortened by 1 base and J by 2 bases, with 13 bases between the two germline ends. The CDR3 loop is CASSQASGVTTDTQYF. The CDR3 coding sequence is TGCGCCAGCAGCCAAGCATCGGGGGTTACCACAGATACGCAGTATTTT.

The chain is built from TRBV19 and TRBJ1-4; perhaps TRBD1 as D (6 bases). V lost 7 bases to trimming and J lost 8 bases, with 17 bases between them. Germline assignment: CDR1 LNHDA and CDR2 SQIVND (reference sequence). The CDR3 spans 14 residues. The CDR3 region is CASIAQGRGEKLFF. CDR3 bases: TGTGCCAGTATCGCACAGGGAAGAGGAGAAAAACTGTTTTTT. Filled out from reference TRBV19 and TRBJ1-4, the complete variable domain reads DGGITQSPKYLFRKEGQNVTLSCEQNLNHDAMYWYRQDPGQGLRLIYYSQIVNDFQKGDIAEGYSVSREKKESFPLTVTSAQKNPTAFYLCASIAQGRGEKLFFGSGTQLSVL.

V usage is TRBV19 and J usage is TRBJ1-5; 7 positions match TRBD1. J was trimmed by 3 bases and V by 0 bases; bases with no gene match: 2. The CDR3 is made up of 15 amino acids. CDR1 and CDR2 (germline): LNHDA, SQIVND (reference sequence). CDR3 nucleotides: TGTGCCAGTAGTATAGATGGACAGGACAATCAGCCCCAGCATTTT. This sequence encodes CASSIDGQDNQPQHF.

The chain uses TRBV7-3 and TRBJ2-4, with D tentatively TRBD2 (7 bases). The germline gives CDR1 SGHTA, CDR2 FQGTGA. V was shortened by 5 bases and J by 9 bases, with 17 bases between the two germline ends. The CDR3 has 14 residues. The CDR3 nucleotides read TGTGCCAGCAGCCCCGAGGGGGGGAGAGGCATTCAGTACTTC. Protein sequence: CASSPEGGRGIQYF.

In nucleotides, the CDR3 is TGCGCCAGCAGCCCAGGACAGGCGTATAATTCACCCCTCCACTTT. It encodes CASSPGQAYNSPLHF. This sequence joins TRBV5-1 and TRBJ1-6; 7 bases are shared with TRBD1. V dropped 4 bases and J dropped 4; count of bases not matched to a gene: 5. Germline V gene lookup returns CDR1 SGHRS and CDR2 YFSETQ. The CDR3 is 15 residues long.

The rearrangement uses TRBV5-6 and TRBJ1-2; TRBD1 matches 8 bases. This CDR3 is built from 15 residues. Germline CDR1 reads SGHDT; CDR2 reads YYEEEE. Losses at the gene ends were 4 bases for V and 4 bases for J; bases not matched to a gene: 9. The CDR3 nucleotides read TGTGCCAGCAGCCCTGGACAGGGTAGATTCTATGGCTACACCTTC. This sequence encodes CASSPGQGRFYGYTF.

The chain recombines TRBV4-1 with TRBJ1-1, with 8 bases identical to TRBD1. V lost 3 bases, J lost 8 bases, and 8 bases stayed unmatched. This CDR3 has 14 residues. CDR1 MGHRA and CDR2 YSYEKL come from the germline V gene. The CDR3: CASSQESRDREAFF. In DNA form, the CDR3 reads TGCGCCAGCAGCCAGGAGTCCCGGGACAGGGAAGCTTTCTTT.

This chain links TRBV3-1 (or the pseudogene TRBV3-2) with TRBJ1-4; 10 positions match TRBD1. Germline CDR1 is LGHDT and CDR2 is YNNKEL (reference sequence). There are 16 residues in the CDR3. Trimming took 4 bases from V and 8 from J; bases not matched to a gene: 10. The CDR3 nucleotides are TGTGCCAGCAGCCCTTTGGACAGGGGGTATGGGGAAAAACTGTTTTTT. The encoded protein is CASSPLDRGYGEKLFF.

This clone was counted between two and nine times. The chain is built from TRBV3-1 (or the pseudogene TRBV3-2) and TRBJ2-7, with TRBD1 identical over 9 bases. This CDR3 contains 15 residues. Looked up from germline, CDR1 is LGHDT and CDR2 is YNNKEL (reference sequence). With 3 bases clipped from V and 6 bases from J, the junction kept 9 bases outside the gene matches. CDR3: CASSQHGQGLSEQYF. The CDR3 coding sequence is TGTGCCAGCAGCCAGCATGGACAGGGGTTGAGCGAGCAGTACTTC.

This clone came up once. The chain has TRBV2 and TRBJ1-2, with D possibly TRBD1 on 6 matching bases. The CDR3 sequence is 16 residues long. The ends were cut back, 2 bases at V and 0 bases at J, with 13 bases in the middle. CDR1 is SNHLY and CDR2 is FYNNEI in the germline V gene. CDR3 protein: CASSEWGHRANYGYTF. The DNA for the CDR3 is TGTGCCAGCAGTGAATGGGGACACCGAGCTAACTATGGCTACACCTTC.

V usage is TRBV2 and J usage is TRBJ1-4; TRBD1 might be the D (6 bases). Trimming pared 5 bases from V and 8 bases from J, leaving 15 bases between. CDR3 size: 14 residues. The germline V gene has CDR1 SNHLY and CDR2 FYNNEI. The CDR3, as DNA: TGTGCCAGCAGTTTCAGGGGACCACAAGAAAAACTGTTTTTT. Translating it yields CASSFRGPQEKLFF.

The rearrangement links TRBV2 to TRBJ1-2; D not resolved. The germline V gene encodes CDR1 SNHLY and CDR2 FYNNEI. The CDR3 consists of 12 residues. The V and J ends lost 7 bases and 6 bases respectively, with 12 bases between them. Written as DNA, the CDR3 is TGTGCCAGCACCTTGGGAGGGAATGGCTACACCTTC. Protein product: CASTLGGNGYTF.

A few counts support this clone. This chain's CDR3 is CASSRGGGSTDTQYF. The DNA for the CDR3 is TGTGCCAGCAGCCGGGGAGGGGGGAGCACAGATACGCAGTATTTT. This chain links TRBV6-4 with TRBJ2-3; D is perhaps TRBD2 (7 bases). This CDR3 spans 15 amino acids. Per the germline V gene, CDR1 is MRHNA and CDR2 is SNTAGT. Deletions cut 6 bases from V and 0 bases from J, with 13 bases between.

This chain links TRBV7-9 with TRBJ2-6, with a tentative D call TRBD1 (5 bases). The germline V gene encodes CDR1 SEHNR and CDR2 FQNEAQ (reference sequence). The CDR3 is 17 amino acids. The ends were cut back, 5 bases at V and 4 bases at J, with 18 bases in the middle. The CDR3 bases are TGTGCCAGCAGCCTTTCAGGGTTAAGTCCCGGGGCCAACGTCCTGACTTTC. Its protein product is CASSLSGLSPGANVLTF.

In this sample, this clone turned up once. The V call is TRBV7-2, the J call TRBJ1-6; weak D call: TRBD1 (6 bases). There are 11 residues in the CDR3. Per germline, CDR1 SGHTA and CDR2 FQGNSA. Trimming left V 5 bases short and J 15 bases short, with 11 bases between. The CDR3, as DNA: TGTGCCAGCAGCCTACAGGGACGCCTCCACTTT. This encodes CASSLQGRLHF.

The rearrangement links TRBV2 to TRBJ2-3; 8 bases fit TRBD1. V lost 1 base to trimming and J lost 2 bases; unmatched junction nucleotides: 5. The CDR3 spans 16 residues. Per the germline V gene, CDR1 is SNHLY and CDR2 is FYNNEI. The CDR3 region is CASSEGAGGFTDTQYF. CDR3 nucleotides: TGTGCCAGCAGTGAAGGGGCAGGGGGCTTCACAGATACGCAGTATTTT.

This chain's CDR3 is CASSEARGLYGYTF. CDR3 bases: TGTGCCAGCAGTGAAGCAAGGGGTCTCTATGGCTACACCTTC. V is TRBV6-1 and J is TRBJ1-2; TRBD1 is a possible D gene (5 bases). Between the trimmed V and J ends, which lost 0 bases and 4 bases, there was a span of 9 bases. Germline CDR1 MNHNS, CDR2 SASEGT. This CDR3 is built from 14 residues.

The chain is built from TRBV6-6 and TRBJ1-5; D may be TRBD1 (5 bases). Germline-derived CDR1 and CDR2 are MNHNY and SVGAGI (reference sequence). The CDR3 length is 16 residues. V lost 8 bases, J lost 0 bases, and 17 bases lay in between. The chain's CDR3 is CASVGQGRASNQPQHF. CDR3 in DNA: TGTGCCAGCGTCGGGCAGGGAAGGGCTAGCAATCAGCCCCAGCATTTT.

This chain joins TRBV7-2 and TRBJ2-7; 14 positions agree with TRBD2. V lost 2 bases to trimming and J lost 4 bases; unmatched junction nucleotides: 7. Germline loops: CDR1 SGHTA, CDR2 FQGNSA. The CDR3 has 17 residues. This chain's CDR3 is CASSLLRGTSGGYEQYF. The CDR3 DNA follows: TGTGCCAGCAGCTTATTGAGGGGGACTAGCGGGGGATACGAGCAGTACTTC.

The J gene is TRBJ2-1, the V gene TRBV7-6; possible D gene TRBD1, 6 bases. This CDR3 contains 15 residues. V was clipped by 4 bases and J by 9 bases, with 19 bases between them. CDR1 and CDR2 from the germline V gene are SGHVS and FNYEAQ. Here the CDR3 DNA reads TGTGCCAGCAGCTCAGCCCCTGTACAGGGAAGTGAGCAGTTCTTC. Its translation: CASSSAPVQGSEQFF.

This chain uses TRBV19 with TRBJ2-7; 8 nucleotides align to TRBD1. Trimming took 4 bases from V and 3 from J; bases not matched to a gene: 11. This CDR3 contains 16 residues. Germline CDR1 and CDR2: LNHDA and SQIVND (reference sequence). The CDR3 is CASSTRGRASGYEQYF. CDR3 sequence (DNA): TGTGCCAGTAGTACCAGGGGGCGCGCTTCTGGCTACGAGCAGTACTTC.

The rearrangement uses TRBV7-3 and TRBJ2-3; possibly TRBD2 for D (5 bases). The germline V gene has CDR1 SGHTA and CDR2 FQGTGA. Trimming took off 1 base at V and 4 bases at J, with 12 bases between the two ends. The CDR3 loop spans 15 amino acids. This CDR3 is CASSLRGLAADTQYF. The CDR3 DNA reads as TGTGCCAGCAGCTTAAGGGGTCTAGCAGCAGATACGCAGTATTTT. Together with reference TRBV7-3 and TRBJ2-3, the CDR3 gives the full variable domain: GAGVSQTPSNKVTEKGKYVELRCDPISGHTALYWYRQSLGQGPEFLIYFQGTGAADDSGLPNDRFFAVRPEGSVSTLKIQRTERGDSAVYLCASSLRGLAADTQYFGPGTRLTVL.

The V and J genes are TRBV11-2 and TRBJ1-4; 9 bases agree with TRBD1. The CDR3 sequence is 13 residues long. Germline CDR1 SGHAT, CDR2 FQNNGV. Losses at the gene ends were 5 bases for V and 8 bases for J; bases not matched to a gene: 3. Here the CDR3 DNA reads TGTGCCAGCAGCAGGGGACAGGGCGAAAAACTGTTTTTT. Translation gives CASSRGQGEKLFF.

The chain employs TRBV11-3 and TRBJ2-1, with 7 bases fitting TRBD1. V lost 3 bases and J lost 5; bases outside the gene matches: 7. The CDR3 consists of 15 residues. Per the germline V gene, CDR1 is SGHNT and CDR2 is YENEEA. CDR3 amino acids: CASSLGQDRDNEQFF. The CDR3 nucleotides are TGTGCCAGCAGCTTGGGTCAAGACAGGGACAATGAGCAGTTCTTC.

The table lists this clone with a few counts. This rearrangement joins TRBV19 to TRBJ1-5, with TRBD1 matching 7 bases. Germline values: CDR1 LNHDA, CDR2 SQIVND (reference sequence). V was clipped by 9 bases and J by 5 bases; unmatched bases: 4. CDR3 length equals 12 residues. This CDR3 reads CASRQGYQPQHF. As DNA, the CDR3 is TGTGCCAGCAGACAGGGTTATCAGCCCCAGCATTTT.

This sequence joins TRBV9 and TRBJ2-3; D is perhaps TRBD2 (6 bases). Per germline, CDR1 SGDLS and CDR2 YYNGEE. CDR3 length: 14 residues. The V and J ends lost 0 bases and 4 bases respectively, with 9 bases between them. CDR3 region: CASSVASAPDTQYF. The DNA of the CDR3 is TGTGCCAGCAGCGTAGCTAGCGCGCCAGATACGCAGTATTTT.

The chain is built from TRBV5-4 and TRBJ1-4; 9 bases are shared with TRBD1. CDR1 SGHNT and CDR2 YYREEE come from the germline V gene (reference sequence). The CDR3 runs to 14 residues. V shed 4 bases, J shed 5 bases, and the junction held 3 bases outside the gene matches. For the CDR3, the DNA is TGTGCCAGCAGCATGACAGGGGGAAATGAAAAACTGTTTTTT. The encoded protein is CASSMTGGNEKLFF.

This rearrangement joins TRBV4-2 to TRBJ2-7; a possible D gene is TRBD2 (6 bases). Trimming shortened V by 0 bases and J by 4 bases, and 31 bases separated the two germline ends. Germline values: CDR1 LGHNA, CDR2 YNFKEQ. The CDR3 consists of 21 residues. The CDR3 loop is CASSQDYATSFRPGVIYEQYF. CDR3 DNA sequence: TGTGCCAGCAGCCAAGATTACGCTACTAGCTTTCGACCGGGTGTTATTTACGAGCAGTACTTC.